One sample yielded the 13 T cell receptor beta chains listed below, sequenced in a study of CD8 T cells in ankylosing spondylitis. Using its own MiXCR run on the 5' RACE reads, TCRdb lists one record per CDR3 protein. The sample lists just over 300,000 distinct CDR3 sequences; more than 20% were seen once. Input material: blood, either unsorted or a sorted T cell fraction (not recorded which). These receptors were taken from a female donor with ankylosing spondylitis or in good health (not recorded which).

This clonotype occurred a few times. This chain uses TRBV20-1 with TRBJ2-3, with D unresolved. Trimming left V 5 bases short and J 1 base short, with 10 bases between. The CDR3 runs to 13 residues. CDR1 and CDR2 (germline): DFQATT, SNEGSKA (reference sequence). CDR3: CSAPASGTDTQYF. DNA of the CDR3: TGCAGTGCTCCAGCGTCCGGCACAGATACGCAGTATTTT.

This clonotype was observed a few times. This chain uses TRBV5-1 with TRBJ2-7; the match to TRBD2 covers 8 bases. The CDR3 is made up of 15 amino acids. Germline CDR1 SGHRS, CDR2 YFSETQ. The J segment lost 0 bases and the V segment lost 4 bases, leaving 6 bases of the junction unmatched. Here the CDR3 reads CASSDTSGSSYEQYF. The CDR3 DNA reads TGCGCCAGCAGCGATACTAGCGGTAGCTCCTACGAGCAGTACTTC.

The CDR3 is CSANRPLAGDEQYF. The CDR3 DNA is TGCAGTGCTAATAGACCTCTAGCGGGAGACGAGCAGTACTTC. This chain connects TRBV20-1 to TRBJ2-7; 10 nucleotides align to TRBD2. This CDR3 region has 14 residues. Germline assignment: CDR1 DFQATT and CDR2 SNEGSKA (reference sequence). V gave up 4 bases and J gave up 5 bases; unmatched junction bases: 8.

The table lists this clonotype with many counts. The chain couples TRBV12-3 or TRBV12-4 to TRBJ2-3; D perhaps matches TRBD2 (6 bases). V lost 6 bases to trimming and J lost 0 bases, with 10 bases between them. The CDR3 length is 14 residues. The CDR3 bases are TGTGCCAGCAGCCTTGGACTAAGCACAGATACGCAGTATTTT. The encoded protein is CASSLGLSTDTQYF.

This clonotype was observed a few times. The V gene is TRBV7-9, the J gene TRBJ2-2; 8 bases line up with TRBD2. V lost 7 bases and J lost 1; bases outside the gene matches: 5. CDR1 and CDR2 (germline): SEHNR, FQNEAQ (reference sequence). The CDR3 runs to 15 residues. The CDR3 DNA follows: TGTGCCAGCAAAAGACTAGCGAGGAACACCGGGGAGCTGTTTTTT. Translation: CASKRLARNTGELFF.

CDR3 loop: CSVVGYAEAFF. DNA of the CDR3: TGCAGCGTTGTTGGGTACGCTGAAGCTTTCTTT. This chain connects TRBV29-1 to TRBJ1-1; the D is unclear. Germline V gene lookup returns CDR1 SQVTM and CDR2 ANQGSEA. V was clipped by 4 bases and J by 6 bases, with 9 bases between them. CDR3 length equals 11 residues.

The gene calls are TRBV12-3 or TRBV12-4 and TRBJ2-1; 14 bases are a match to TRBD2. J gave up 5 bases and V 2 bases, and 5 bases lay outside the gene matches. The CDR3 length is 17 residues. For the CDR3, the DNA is TGTGCCAGCAGTTTAAAGACTAGCGGGAGGGTTAACAATGAGCAGTTCTTC. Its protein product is CASSLKTSGRVNNEQFF.

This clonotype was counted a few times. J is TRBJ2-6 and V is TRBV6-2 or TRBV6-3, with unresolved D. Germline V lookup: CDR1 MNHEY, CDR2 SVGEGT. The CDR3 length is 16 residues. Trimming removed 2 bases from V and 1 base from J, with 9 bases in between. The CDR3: CASSYLPFSGANVLTF. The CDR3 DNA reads TGTGCCAGCAGTTACCTCCCCTTTTCTGGGGCCAACGTCCTGACTTTC.

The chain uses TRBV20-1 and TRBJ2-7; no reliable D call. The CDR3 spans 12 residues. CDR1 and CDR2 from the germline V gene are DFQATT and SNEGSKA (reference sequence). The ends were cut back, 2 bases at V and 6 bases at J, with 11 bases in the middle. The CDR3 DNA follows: TGCAGTGCTAGAATGCCTTCACGCGAGCAGTACTTC. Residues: CSARMPSREQYF.

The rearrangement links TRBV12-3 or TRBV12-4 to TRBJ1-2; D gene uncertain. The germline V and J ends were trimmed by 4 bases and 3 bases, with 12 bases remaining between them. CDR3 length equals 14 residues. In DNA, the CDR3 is TGTGCCAGCAGTTACAATAACTTCCACTATGGCTACACCTTC. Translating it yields CASSYNNFHYGYTF.

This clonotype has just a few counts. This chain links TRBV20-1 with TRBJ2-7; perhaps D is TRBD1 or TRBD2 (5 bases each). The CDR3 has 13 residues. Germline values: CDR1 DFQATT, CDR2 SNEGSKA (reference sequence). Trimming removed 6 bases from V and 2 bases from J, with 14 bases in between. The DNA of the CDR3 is TGCAGTGCAGATGGGGGACCAGCCTACGAGCAGTACTTC. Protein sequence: CSADGGPAYEQYF.

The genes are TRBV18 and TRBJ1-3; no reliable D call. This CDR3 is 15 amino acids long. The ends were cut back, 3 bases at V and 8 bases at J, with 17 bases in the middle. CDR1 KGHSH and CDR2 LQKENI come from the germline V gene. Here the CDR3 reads CASSPIRAREYTIYF. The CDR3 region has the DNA TGTGCCAGCTCACCGATCCGGGCGAGGGAGTACACCATATATTTT.

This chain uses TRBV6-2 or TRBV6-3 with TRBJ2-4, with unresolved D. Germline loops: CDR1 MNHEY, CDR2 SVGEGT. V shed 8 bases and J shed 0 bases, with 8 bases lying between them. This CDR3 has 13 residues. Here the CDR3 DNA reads TGTGCCAGCTCCCCCCTAGCCAAAAACATTCAGTACTTC. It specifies CASSPLAKNIQYF.